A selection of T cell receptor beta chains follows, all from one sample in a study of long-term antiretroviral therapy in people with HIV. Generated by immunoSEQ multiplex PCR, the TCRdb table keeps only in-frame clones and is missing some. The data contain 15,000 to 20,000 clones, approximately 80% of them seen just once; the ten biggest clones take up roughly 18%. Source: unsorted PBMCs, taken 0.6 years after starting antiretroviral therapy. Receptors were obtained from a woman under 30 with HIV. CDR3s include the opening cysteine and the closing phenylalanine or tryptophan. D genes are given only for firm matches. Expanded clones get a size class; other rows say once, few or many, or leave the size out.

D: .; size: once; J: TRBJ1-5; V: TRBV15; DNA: TGTGCCACCAGCAAAGCTCGGGGTGGTCAGCCCCAGCATTTT; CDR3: CATSKARGGQPQHF
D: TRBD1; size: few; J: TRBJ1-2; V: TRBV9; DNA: TGTGCCAGCAGCTCCTGGGACAGGAGGGTTAACTATGGCTACACCTTC; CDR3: CASSSWDRRVNYGYTF
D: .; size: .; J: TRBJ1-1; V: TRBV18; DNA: TGTGCCAGCTCGCTTATACAGGCGGGCTTGAACACTGAAGCTTTCTTT; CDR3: CASSLIQAGLNTEAFF
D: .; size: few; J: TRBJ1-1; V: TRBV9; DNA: TGTGCCAGCAGCGTAGGAGGGCAGGGTATTATGAACACTGAAGCTTTCTTT; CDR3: CASSVGGQGIMNTEAFF
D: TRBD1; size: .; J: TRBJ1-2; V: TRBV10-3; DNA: TGTGCCATCAGGGACAGGGAGGGCGGCTACACCTTC; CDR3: CAIRDREGGYTF
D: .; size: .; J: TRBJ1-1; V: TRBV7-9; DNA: TGTGCCACCTCGGGGGGCGAGGTGTCTTGGGCTTTCTTT; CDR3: CATSGGEVSWAFF
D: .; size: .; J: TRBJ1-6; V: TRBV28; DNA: TGTGCCAGCAGTTTGAGCAGCTTGAGATCACCCCTCCACTTT; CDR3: CASSLSSLRSPLHF
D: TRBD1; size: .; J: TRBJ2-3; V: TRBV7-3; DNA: TGTGCCAGCAGTGAACAGGGGACAACAGATACGCAGTATTTT; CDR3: CASSEQGTTDTQYF
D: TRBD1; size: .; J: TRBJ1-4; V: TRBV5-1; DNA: TGCGCCAGCAGCTCTGGACAGGGGGAAAAACTGTTTTTT; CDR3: CASSSGQGEKLFF
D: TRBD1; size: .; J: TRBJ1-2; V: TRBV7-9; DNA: TGTGCCAGCAGTACGACAGGGTCACGTAACTATGGCTACACCTTC; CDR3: CASSTTGSRNYGYTF
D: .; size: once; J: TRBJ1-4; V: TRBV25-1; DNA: TGTGCCAGCAGTTCAGGGGTTAATGCTAATGAAAAACTGTTTTTT; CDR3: CASSSGVNANEKLFF
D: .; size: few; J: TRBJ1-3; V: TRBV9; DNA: TGTGCCAGCAGCGTAGAAGGGAGCACCATATATTTT; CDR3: CASSVEGSTIYF
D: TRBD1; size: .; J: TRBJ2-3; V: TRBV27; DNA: TGTGCCGGGGACAGGGAATCAGATACGCAGTATTTT; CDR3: CAGDRESDTQYF
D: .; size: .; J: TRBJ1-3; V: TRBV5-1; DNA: TGCGCCAGCAGCTTGGCGGGGGGAACCATAGGGAACACCATATATTTT; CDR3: CASSLAGGTIGNTIYF
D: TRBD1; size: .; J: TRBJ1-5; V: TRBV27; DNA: TGTGCCAGCAGCCGGACAGGGAATAGCAATCAGCCCCAGCATTTT; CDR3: CASSRTGNSNQPQHF
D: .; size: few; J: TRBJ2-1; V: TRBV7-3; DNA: TGTGCCAGCAGCTTAGACGGACCCCAGTTCTTC; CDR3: CASSLDGPQFF
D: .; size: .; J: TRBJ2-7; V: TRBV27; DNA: TGTGCCAGCAGTTGGGCTCCGAGCTCCTACGAGCAGTACTTC; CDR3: CASSWAPSSYEQYF
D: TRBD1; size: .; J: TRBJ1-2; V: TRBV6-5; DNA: TGTGCCAGCAGTTACTCTGGGACAGGGATCTATGGCTACACCTTC; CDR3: CASSYSGTGIYGYTF
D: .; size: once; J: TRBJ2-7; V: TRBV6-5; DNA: TGTGCCAGCAACGAAGGGGCGTCCTCCTACGAGCAGTACTTC; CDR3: CASNEGASSYEQYF
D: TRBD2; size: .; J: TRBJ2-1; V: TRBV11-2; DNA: TGTGCCAGCAGCCCGGCCGGACTAGCGCACTACAATGAGCAGTTCTTC; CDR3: CASSPAGLAHYNEQFF
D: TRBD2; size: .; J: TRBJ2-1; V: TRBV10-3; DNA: TGTGCCGCGGGGTCGGGACTAATCGATGAGCAGTTCTTC; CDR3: CAAGSGLIDEQFF
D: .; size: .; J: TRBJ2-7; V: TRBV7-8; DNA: TGTGCCAGCAGCTCGAACCCTATCAGCGGCTACGAGCAGTACTTC; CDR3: CASSSNPISGYEQYF
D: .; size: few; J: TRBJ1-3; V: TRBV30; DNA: TGTGCCTGGACAGGGGTGGACACCATATATTTT; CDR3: CAWTGVDTIYF
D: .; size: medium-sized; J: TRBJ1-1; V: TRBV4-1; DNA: TGCGCCAGCAGCCCCTTGGGGGAGACGAACACTGAAGCTTTCTTT; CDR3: CASSPLGETNTEAFF